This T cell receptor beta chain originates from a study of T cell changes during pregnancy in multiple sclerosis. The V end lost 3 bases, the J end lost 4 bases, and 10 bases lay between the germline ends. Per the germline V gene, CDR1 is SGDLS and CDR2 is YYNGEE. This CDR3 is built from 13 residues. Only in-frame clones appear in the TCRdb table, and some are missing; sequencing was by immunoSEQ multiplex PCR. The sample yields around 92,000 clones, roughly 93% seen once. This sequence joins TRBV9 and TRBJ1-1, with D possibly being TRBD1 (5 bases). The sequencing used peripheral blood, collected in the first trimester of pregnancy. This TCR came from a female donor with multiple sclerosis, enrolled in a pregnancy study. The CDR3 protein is CASSEEGVTEAFF. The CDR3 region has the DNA TGTGCCAGCAGCGAGGAAGGGGTCACTGAAGCTTTCTTT.